This T cell receptor (beta chain) originates from a study of T cells in Graves' hyperthyroidism and ophthalmopathy. V was clipped by 4 bases and J by 5 bases; unmatched bases: 8. This CDR3 has 16 amino acids. Germline-derived CDR1 and CDR2 are LGHDT and YNNKEL (reference sequence). Researchers amplified the TCR beta CDR3 regions from RNA transcripts. HTBI primers drove first-round RT-PCR of the TCR CDR3. In TCRdb, the multiplex PCR reads were re-called with MiXCR into one record per CDR3 protein. Altogether around 340,000 distinct CDR3 sequences are present, around 14% being singletons, with the ten largest covering around 23%. Study-wide findings and caveats: Most thyroid clonotypes expanded above 0.001 were also detected in blood.

This clonotype was seen a handful of times. Its antigen is as yet unknown. This receptor was taken from a woman in her twenties or thirties with Graves' hyperthyroidism. The sequenced sample consisted of blood. This chain links TRBV3-1 with TRBJ2-7; 13 bases agree with TRBD2. The CDR3, as DNA: TGTGCCAGCAGCCTTCACTTACTAGCGGGAGGGAACGAGCAGTACTTC. Translated: CASSLHLLAGGNEQYF.